This TCR beta chain came from a study of molecular identifiers for immune sequencing clone quantification. Study-level points and caveats: Highly expanded clone sizes could be underestimated by identical TCR molecules sharing a barcode.

TCRdb reprocessed the PCR reads with MiXCR, giving one entry per CDR3 protein. This sample carries 300,000 to 400,000 distinct CDR3 sequences, roughly 24% of them seen once, and the ten largest clones take about 0.74%. This clonotype has a handful of counts. The antigen is undetermined. The V end was cut by 5 bases, the J end by 0 bases, with 19 bases between. CDR3 length: 18 amino acids. Germline V gene sequence: CDR1 LNHDA, CDR2 SQIVND (reference sequence). The rearrangement joins TRBV19 to TRBJ1-4; D uncertain. The specimen was naive CD8+ T cells from blood, with Jurkat cell RNA spiked in. The subset was: FACS-sorted CD8+CD4-CCR7+CD45RA+ naive T cells. The TCR originated in a human donor in good health. Some libraries in this study had Jurkat cell RNA spiked in. CDR3 in amino acids: CASSRDQRRSTTNEKLFF. The CDR3 nucleotides are TGTGCCAGTAGTCGAGACCAACGGAGAAGTACAACTAATGAAAAACTGTTTTTT.